Following are 12 T cell receptor beta chains from one sample sequenced in a study of CD8 T cells in ankylosing spondylitis. TCRdb used MiXCR to reprocess the 5' RACE reads, holding one entry per CDR3 protein. The sample lists roughly 250,000 distinct CDR3 sequences; about 10% were seen once. Sequenced material: blood, either unsorted or a sorted T cell fraction (not recorded which). These receptors originate from a male donor with ankylosing spondylitis or in good health (not recorded which).

Only a few counts were recorded for this clonotype. The conserved final phenylalanine or tryptophan is absent from the CDR3, which likely points to a read error. It is unclear where the CDR3 begins or ends on the DNA, so no DNA is shown, and the CDR3 is as TCRdb lists it. The genes are TRBV7-2 and TRBJ1-1; the D segment call TRBD1 is taken from the table without a DNA check. Termini included, the CDR3 measures 13 amino acids. Germline CDR1 reads SGHTA; CDR2 reads FQGNSA. CDR3 sequence reads: CASSLQETGRRIL.

J is TRBJ2-1 and V is TRBV11-3; TRBD2 agrees at 9 bases. V dropped 4 bases and J dropped 10; count of bases not matched to a gene: 14. Germline V CDR1 and CDR2: SGHNT, YENEEA. CDR3 length equals 16 residues. The CDR3 loop is CASSSTRLAVWGEQFF. In DNA, the CDR3 is TGTGCCAGCAGCTCCACCAGACTAGCGGTGTGGGGGGAGCAGTTCTTC.

Only a few counts were recorded for this clonotype. The chain has TRBV6-2 or TRBV6-3 and TRBJ1-6; 8 nucleotides agree with TRBD1. CDR3 length: 16 amino acids. Germline V CDR1 and CDR2: MNHEY, SVGEGT. J lost 7 bases, V lost 6 bases, and 11 bases had no gene match. CDR3 bases: TGTGCCAGCAGCCTGTCAGGGGGCTCGGGGAATTCACCCCTCCACTTT. Translation: CASSLSGGSGNSPLHF.

On this clonotype: A much bigger clone sits one base away, suggesting this may be a read error. This chain joins TRBV6-5 and TRBJ2-7; TRBD1 aligns across 8 bases. Per the germline V gene, CDR1 is MNHEY and CDR2 is SVGAGI. This CDR3 is built from 15 residues. With V trimmed by 3 bases and J by 5 bases, 9 bases remained unmatched. CDR3 loop: CASSYGPRTGHEQYF. The CDR3 DNA is TGTGCCAGCAGTTATGGCCCGAGGACAGGGCACGAGCAGTACTTC.

This clonotype was found many times. The chain combines TRBV10-3 with TRBJ2-6, with D possibly being TRBD2 (6 bases). This CDR3 is built from 16 residues. CDR1 and CDR2 (germline): ENHRY, SYGVKD. V was cut by 0 bases and J by 2 bases, with 8 bases left in between. The chain's CDR3 is CAISESEGTGANVLTF. CDR3 DNA: TGTGCCATCAGTGAGTCGGAGGGGACTGGGGCCAACGTCCTGACTTTC.

This clonotype was observed many times. The chain recombines TRBV7-8 with TRBJ2-1; 9 bases are shared with TRBD1. The germline V gene has CDR1 SGHVS and CDR2 FQNEAQ. V trimming: 4 bases; J trimming: 5 bases; junction bases outside the gene matches: 6. The CDR3 is 15 residues long. The CDR3 sequence is CASSSPGQGHNEQFF. CDR3 DNA sequence: TGTGCCAGCAGCTCCCCGGGACAGGGTCACAATGAGCAGTTCTTC.

This clonotype was seen ten or more times. The chain carries TRBV12-3 or TRBV12-4 and TRBJ1-2; 7 bases are a match to TRBD1. Trimming removed 5 bases from V and 7 bases from J; junction bases left unmatched: 10. This CDR3 comprises 14 residues. CDR3 coding DNA: TGTGCCAGCAGTAGATACGACAGGGTTGGTGGCTACACCTTC. Translated, it gives CASSRYDRVGGYTF.

In this sample, this clonotype turned up many times. For the CDR3, the DNA is TGTGCCAGCAGCTTAATCAATACGAACACCGGGGAGCTGTTTTTT. This gives the protein CASSLINTNTGELFF. The rearrangement joins TRBV7-9 to TRBJ2-2; D unclear. Trimming pared 2 bases from V and 0 bases from J, leaving 7 bases between. Germline CDR1 and CDR2: SEHNR and FQNEAQ (reference sequence). The CDR3 is 15 residues long.

The sample holds many counts of this clonotype. The chain links TRBV12-3 or TRBV12-4 to TRBJ2-5; 7 bases align to TRBD2. The CDR3 runs to 14 residues. The trim removed 4 bases at V and 7 bases at J, leaving 9 bases unmatched. The CDR3 bases are TGTGCCAGCAGTTCCGGGAGGCTGGGGGGGACCCAGTACTTC. Translated, it gives CASSSGRLGGTQYF.

This clonotype was recorded many times. This chain links TRBV3-1 with TRBJ2-4; unclear D gene. Germline V gene lookup returns CDR1 LGHDT and CDR2 YNNKEL (reference sequence). There are 14 residues in the CDR3. Trimming shortened V by 4 bases and J by 7 bases, and 14 bases separated the two germline ends. As DNA, the CDR3 is TGTGCCAGCAGCCCGGCCGGTGGAGTTAACATTCAGTACTTC. It is translated as CASSPAGGVNIQYF. The entire variable domain, with the rest obtained from reference TRBV3-1 and TRBJ2-4, is as follows: DTAVSQTPKYLVTQMGNDKSIKCEQNLGHDTMYWYKQDSKKFLKIMFSYNNKELIINETVPNRFSPKSPDKAHLNLHINSLELGDSAVYFCASSPAGGVNIQYFGAGTRLSVL.

This clonotype was recorded many times. The V call is TRBV12-3 or TRBV12-4, the J call TRBJ2-1; unclear D gene. This CDR3 is built from 11 residues. V was trimmed by 5 bases and J by 2 bases, leaving 1 base between them. CDR3 sequence: CASSTYNEQFF. CDR3 coding DNA: TGTGCCAGCAGTACCTACAATGAGCAGTTCTTC.

In this sample, this clonotype turned up many times. The chain combines TRBV21-1 with TRBJ2-5; the table calls TRBD2, which could not be checked here. TRBV21-1 is marked as a pseudogene. The CDR3 consists of 15 residues. This chain's CDR3 is CASSKVKAGGKTQYF. As DNA, the CDR3 is TGTGCCAGCAGCAAAGTTAAAGCGGGAGGGAAGACCCAGTACTTC.